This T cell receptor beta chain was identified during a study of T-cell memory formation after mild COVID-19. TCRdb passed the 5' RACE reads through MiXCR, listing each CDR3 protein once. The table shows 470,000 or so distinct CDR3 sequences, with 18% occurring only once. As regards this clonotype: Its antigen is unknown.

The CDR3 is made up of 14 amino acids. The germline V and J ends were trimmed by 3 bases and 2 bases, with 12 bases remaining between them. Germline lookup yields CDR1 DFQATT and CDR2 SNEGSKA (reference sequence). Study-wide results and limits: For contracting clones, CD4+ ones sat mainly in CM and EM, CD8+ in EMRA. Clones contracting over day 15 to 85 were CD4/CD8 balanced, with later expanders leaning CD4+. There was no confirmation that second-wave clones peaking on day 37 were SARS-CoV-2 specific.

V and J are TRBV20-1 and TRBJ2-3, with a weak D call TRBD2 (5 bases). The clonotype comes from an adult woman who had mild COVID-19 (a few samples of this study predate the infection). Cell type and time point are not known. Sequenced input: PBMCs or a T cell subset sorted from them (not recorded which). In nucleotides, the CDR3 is TGCAGTGCTAGTTGGCTAGCCAACACAGATACGCAGTATTTT. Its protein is CSASWLANTDTQYF.